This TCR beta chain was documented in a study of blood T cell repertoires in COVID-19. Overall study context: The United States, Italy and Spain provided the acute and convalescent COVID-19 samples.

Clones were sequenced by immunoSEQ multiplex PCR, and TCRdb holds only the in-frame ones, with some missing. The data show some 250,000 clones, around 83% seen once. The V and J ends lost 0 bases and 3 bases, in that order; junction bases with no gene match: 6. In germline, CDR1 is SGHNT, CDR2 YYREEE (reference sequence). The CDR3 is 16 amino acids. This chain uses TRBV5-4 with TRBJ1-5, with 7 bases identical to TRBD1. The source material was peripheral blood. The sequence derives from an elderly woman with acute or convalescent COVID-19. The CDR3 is CASSLAPGQLNQPQHF. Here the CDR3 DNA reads TGTGCCAGCAGCTTGGCCCCGGGACAGCTCAATCAGCCCCAGCATTTT.